This T cell receptor beta chain came from a study of blood T cell repertoires in COVID-19. Study-wide background: The cDNA or gDNA used as material had been derived from T cells, B-cell-depleted T cells, or PBMCs.

Categorization into cohorts depended on clinical history that participants reported. Exposed participants encountered a COVID-19 case during the 2 weeks preceding study entry. The V and J ends lost 4 bases and 1 base respectively, with 13 bases between them. This CDR3 comprises 15 residues. The V gene's germline CDR1 is MDHEN and CDR2 SYDVKM. Sequencing was performed with immunoSEQ multiplex PCR; in TCRdb, only in-frame clones are kept and a portion is missing. The repertoire holds roughly 150,000 clones, with over 80% as singletons. The chain combines TRBV28 with TRBJ1-1; D may be TRBD1 (5 bases). The sequence derives from a man in his 70s who had been exposed to COVID-19. The sample taken for sequencing was PBMCs or T cells enriched from blood (not recorded which). The CDR3 nucleotides read TGTGCCAGCAGTTCCCCGGCCGGGGGGAACACTGAAGCTTTCTTT. Its protein is CASSSPAGGNTEAFF.